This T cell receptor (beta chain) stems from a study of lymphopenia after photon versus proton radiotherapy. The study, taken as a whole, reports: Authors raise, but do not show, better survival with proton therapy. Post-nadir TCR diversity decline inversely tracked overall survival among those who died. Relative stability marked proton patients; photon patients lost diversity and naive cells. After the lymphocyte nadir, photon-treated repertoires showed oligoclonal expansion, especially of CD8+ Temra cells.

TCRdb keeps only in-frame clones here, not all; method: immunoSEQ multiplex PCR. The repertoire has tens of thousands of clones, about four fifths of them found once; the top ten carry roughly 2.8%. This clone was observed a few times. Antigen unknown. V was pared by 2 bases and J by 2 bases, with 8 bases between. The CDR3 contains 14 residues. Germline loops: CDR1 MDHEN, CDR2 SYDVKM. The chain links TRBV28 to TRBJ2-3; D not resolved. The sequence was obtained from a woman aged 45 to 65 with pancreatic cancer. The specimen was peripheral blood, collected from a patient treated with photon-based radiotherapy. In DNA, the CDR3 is TGTGCCAGCAGTTTAGTAGGGAACACAGATACGCAGTATTTT. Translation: CASSLVGNTDTQYF. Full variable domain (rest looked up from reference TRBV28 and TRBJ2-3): DVKVTQSSRYLVKRTGEKVFLECVQDMDHENMFWYRQDPGLGLRLIYFSYDVKMKEKGDIPEGYSVSREKKERFSLILESASTNQTSMYLCASSLVGNTDTQYFGPGTRLTVL.